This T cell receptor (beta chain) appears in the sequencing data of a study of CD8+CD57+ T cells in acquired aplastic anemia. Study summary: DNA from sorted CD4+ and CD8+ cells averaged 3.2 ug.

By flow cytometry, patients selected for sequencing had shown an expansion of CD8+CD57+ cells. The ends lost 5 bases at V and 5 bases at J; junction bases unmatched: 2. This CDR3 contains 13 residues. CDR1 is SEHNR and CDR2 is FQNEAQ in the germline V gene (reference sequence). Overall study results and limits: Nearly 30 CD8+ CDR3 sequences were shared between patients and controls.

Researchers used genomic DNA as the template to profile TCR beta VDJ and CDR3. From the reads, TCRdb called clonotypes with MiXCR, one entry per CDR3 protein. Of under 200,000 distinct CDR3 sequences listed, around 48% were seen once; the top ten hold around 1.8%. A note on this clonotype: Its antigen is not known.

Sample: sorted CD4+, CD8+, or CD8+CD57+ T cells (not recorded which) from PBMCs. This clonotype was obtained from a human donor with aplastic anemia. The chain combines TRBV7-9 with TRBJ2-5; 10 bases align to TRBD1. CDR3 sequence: CASSDRGLETQYF. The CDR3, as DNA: TGTGCCAGCAGCGACAGGGGGCTTGAGACCCAGTACTTC. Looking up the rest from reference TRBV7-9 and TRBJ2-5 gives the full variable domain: DTGVSQNPRHKITKRGQNVTFRCDPISEHNRLYWYRQTLGQGPEFLTYFQNEAQLEKSRLLSDRFSAERPKGSFSTLEIQRTEQGDSAMYLCASSDRGLETQYFGPGTRLLVL.